This is a list of T cell receptor beta chains from one sample in a study of response to subunit inactivated influenza vaccine. Each CDR3 protein is one row after TCRdb ran MiXCR on the RT-PCR reads. The sample holds about 500,000 distinct CDR3 sequences, more than 15% seen once. Specimen: CD4+ T cells sorted from PBMCs, collected around 2 years after vaccination. The receptors come from a man aged 50 to 69 who received an inactivated influenza vaccine. The CDR3 runs from the conserved cysteine through the conserved F or W. The D gene is left open where the match is weak. The size entry is marked missing in some rows and otherwise reads once, few, many or a size class.

>-|-|TRBJ2-7|TRBV18
TGTGCCGGACACTTATCGCATCGTAACGCCGAGCAGTACTTC
CAGHLSHRNAEQYF
>few|-|TRBJ1-5|TRBV12-3/TRBV12-4
TGTGCCAGCAGCAATTGGGAACAGCCCCAGCATTTT
CASSNWEQPQHF
>-|TRBD1|TRBJ2-1|TRBV12-3/TRBV12-4
TGTGCCAGCAGCCGGGACAGGCCTACCTACAATGAGCAGTTCTTC
CASSRDRPTYNEQFF
>few|-|TRBJ1-1|TRBV12-3/TRBV12-4
TGTGCCAGCAGCCCCTCGGGGATGGTAGCTGAAGCTTTCTTT
CASSPSGMVAEAFF
>-|-|TRBJ2-1|TRBV5-4
TGTGCCAGCAGCCCCTCTATCTTGGATGAGCAGTTCTTC
CASSPSILDEQFF
>-|TRBD1|TRBJ1-1|TRBV5-1
TGCGCCAGCAGCTTGGGAACCAGGGGGCGGATGAACACTGAAGCTTTCTTT
CASSLGTRGRMNTEAFF
>-|-|TRBJ2-5|TRBV28
TGTGCCAGCACCCAGGGTAAAGAGACCCAGTACTTC
CASTQGKETQYF
>many|TRBD1|TRBJ1-5|TRBV28
TGTGCCAGCAGACCCCAGGGGGTATTTAGCAATCAGCCCCAGCATTTT
CASRPQGVFSNQPQHF
>-|TRBD2|TRBJ2-7|TRBV4-3
TGCGCCAGCAGCCAAGATCATCTTGGGGACTATTCTGCATACGAGCAGTACTTC
CASSQDHLGDYSAYEQYF
>-|TRBD1|TRBJ1-1|TRBV12-3/TRBV12-4
TGTGCCAGCACCCCGGGACAGGGGAGAACTGAAGCTTTCTTT
CASTPGQGRTEAFF
>few|-|TRBJ1-1|TRBV4-2
TGTGCCAGCAGCCGTAGCTGGGGGATCGACACTGAAGCTTTCTTT
CASSRSWGIDTEAFF
>few|-|TRBJ1-1|TRBV27
TGTGCCAGCAGTTTCAGGGCGAGGAACACTGAAGCTTTCTTT
CASSFRARNTEAFF
>few|TRBD2|TRBJ2-7|TRBV12-3/TRBV12-4
TGTGCCAGCACAAAGCCCGGGGGGGAGCAGTACTTC
CASTKPGGEQYF
>-|TRBD2|TRBJ2-3|TRBV14
TGTGCCAGCAGCCAAGGAGGCGGGAGGATTGTAGATACGCAGTATTTT
CASSQGGGRIVDTQYF
>few|TRBD2|TRBJ2-7|TRBV27
TGTGCCAGCAGTTTTAGCGGGGGTTTCTACGAGCAGTACTTC
CASSFSGGFYEQYF
>few|-|TRBJ1-1|TRBV29-1
TGCAGCGTTGAAAGGAAACTCTTCACGGCGAACACTGAAGCTTTCTTT
CSVERKLFTANTEAFF
>-|-|TRBJ2-5|TRBV20-1
TGCAGTGCTAGAGACGGCCTCAGAGAGACCCAGTACTTC
CSARDGLRETQYF
>-|TRBD2|TRBJ2-1|TRBV5-1
TGCGCCAGCAACCCGGGACTACAATGGGGTGAGCAGTTCTTC
CASNPGLQWGEQFF
>-|-|TRBJ2-7|TRBV7-6
TGTGCCAGCAGCCCTACAGGGCGATCCTACGAGCAGTACTTC
CASSPTGRSYEQYF
>-|TRBD1|TRBJ2-7|TRBV18
TGTGCCAGCTCATTGACAGGGTCCCAGAGCGAGCAGTACTTC
CASSLTGSQSEQYF
>many|-|TRBJ2-6|TRBV2
TGTGCCAGCAGTGAAGTCGACAGCTACTCTGGGGCCAACGTCCTGACTTTC
CASSEVDSYSGANVLTF
>few|-|TRBJ2-2|TRBV20-1
TGCAGTGCCGACGTTTTGAACACCGGGGAGCTGTTTTTT
CSADVLNTGELFF
>many|TRBD1|TRBJ1-1|TRBV11-2
TGTGCCAGCAGCTTAGAACCAGGGGGCGGCACTGAAGCTTTCTTT
CASSLEPGGGTEAFF
>few|-|TRBJ2-1|TRBV6-2/TRBV6-3
TGTGCCAGCAGTTACTCTAGCGGAATGTACAATGAGCAGTTCTTC
CASSYSSGMYNEQFF
>-|TRBD1|TRBJ1-1|TRBV12-3/TRBV12-4
TGTGCCAGCAGGAAAGACAGGGTTGGGATAAACCTTAACACTGAAGCTTTCTTT
CASRKDRVGINLNTEAFF
>-|-|TRBJ1-5|TRBV4-2
TGTGCCAGCAGCCAAGATTGGTCCAGGGTCGGTCAGCCCCAGCATTTT
CASSQDWSRVGQPQHF
>-|TRBD2|TRBJ2-1|TRBV11-2
TGTGCCAGCAGCCTAACTAGCGGCAATTACAATGAGCAGTTCTTC
CASSLTSGNYNEQFF
>-|-|TRBJ1-6|TRBV2
TGTGCCAGCAGTGTCCCGCCGGGTGTTGATTCACCCCTCCACTTT
CASSVPPGVDSPLHF
>many|TRBD1|TRBJ2-2|TRBV20-1
TGCAGTGCTAGTCCTTTTAGTTGGACAGGGAGTTCCGGGGAGCTGTTTTTT
CSASPFSWTGSSGELFF
>few|-|TRBJ1-4|TRBV10-3
TGTGCCATCAGTGAAAATACAGACTCTGCGGTGTTTTTT
CAISENTDSAVFF
>-|TRBD2|TRBJ2-1|TRBV10-3
TGTGCCATCACTGTGACTAGCGCTACGAGCTCCTACAATGAGCAGTTCTTC
CAITVTSATSSYNEQFF
>few|-|TRBJ1-2|TRBV20-1
TGCAGTGCTAGCGAGGGGGCTAACTATGGCTACACCTTC
CSASEGANYGYTF
>-|TRBD2|TRBJ2-1|TRBV24-1
TGTGCCACCTCTGTCACTAGCGGGATCTCCTACAATGAGCAGTTCTTC
CATSVTSGISYNEQFF
>few|TRBD1|TRBJ2-7|TRBV2
TGTGCCAGCAGTGAGGGTAGGGGGCACTACGAGCAGTACTTC
CASSEGRGHYEQYF
>few|-|TRBJ2-3|TRBV24-1
TGTGCCACCAGCAAGGGCGGGGTATTTACAGATACGCAGTATTTT
CATSKGGVFTDTQYF
>-|TRBD2|TRBJ2-1|TRBV7-6
TGTGCCAGCAGCCAACGTCGGGGACTAGCGGGAGATTCCTACAATGAGCAGTTCTTC
CASSQRRGLAGDSYNEQFF
>-|TRBD1|TRBJ2-1|TRBV12-3/TRBV12-4
TGTGCCAGCACTAGTAGGGACAGGGGCCCCTCTCCCTCTTACAATGAGCAGTTCTTC
CASTSRDRGPSPSYNEQFF
>few|-|TRBJ1-5|TRBV5-1
TGCGCCAGCAGCTTGGCTCCTTCGGGGAGTCAGCCCCAGCATTTT
CASSLAPSGSQPQHF
>-|-|TRBJ2-5|TRBV28
TGTGCCAGCAGTTTTCTCCGCGGAGGGGAGACCCAGTACTTC
CASSFLRGGETQYF
>few|-|TRBJ1-2|TRBV11-2
TGTGCCAGCAGCCCGAGGGGGGGCGTCATAACCCCTAACTATGGCTACACCTTC
CASSPRGGVITPNYGYTF
>few|-|TRBJ2-3|TRBV5-5
TGTGCCAGCAGCTTGGATGACCTCATCGAAGATACGCAGTATTTT
CASSLDDLIEDTQYF
>-|-|TRBJ2-2|TRBV4-3
TGCGCCAGCAGCCAAGATTTTGGACGGCGCGTCACCGGGGAGCTGTTTTTT
CASSQDFGRRVTGELFF
>few|-|TRBJ1-3|TRBV6-1
TGTGCCAGCAGTACGGGCAGACATTCCTCTGGAAACACCATATATTTT
CASSTGRHSSGNTIYF
>-|-|TRBJ2-3|TRBV20-1
TGCAGTGCTAGAGAGAGCCCCACAGATACGCAGTATTTT
CSARESPTDTQYF
>few|TRBD2|TRBJ2-7|TRBV6-1
TGTGCCAGCCACACGAGGAATCGACTAGCGGGAGGTCCCTACGAGCAGTACTTC
CASHTRNRLAGGPYEQYF
>few|-|TRBJ2-6|TRBV20-1
TGCAGTGCTAGATCAGGACCTCCCTCTGGGGCCAACGTCCTGACTTTC
CSARSGPPSGANVLTF
>-|-|TRBJ1-2|TRBV5-1
TGCGCCAGCAGCTTGGCCTTAGGGCCCAGCTATGGCTACACCTTC
CASSLALGPSYGYTF
>-|-|TRBJ2-5|TRBV7-6
TGTGCCAGCAGCATAGATCAGGGCGCAGAGACCCAGTACTTC
CASSIDQGAETQYF
>-|-|TRBJ1-6|TRBV25-1
TGTGCCAGCAGTGAAACCGGACGGAGGATCTATAATTCACCCCTCCACTTT
CASSETGRRIYNSPLHF
>-|-|TRBJ2-7|TRBV7-8
TGTGCCTGCAGCTTAGAGCTGGGAACCTACGAGCAGTACTTC
CACSLELGTYEQYF
>-|-|TRBJ1-4|TRBV7-9
TGTGCCAGCAGCTTAAGTCTAGCAACTAATGAAAAACTGTTTTTT
CASSLSLATNEKLFF
>few|TRBD1|TRBJ2-1|TRBV20-1
TGCAGTGCTGCCCGACGGGACAGGGGGAGTTTACATGAGCAGTTCTTC
CSAARRDRGSLHEQFF
>-|TRBD1|TRBJ1-2|TRBV20-1
TGCAGTGCTCTTATACAGGGGACCTATGGCTACACCTTC
CSALIQGTYGYTF
>-|-|TRBJ2-7|TRBV7-2
TGTGCCAGCAGCCCCCGGACCGGGTCCGAGCAGTACTTC
CASSPRTGSEQYF
>few|TRBD2|TRBJ2-1|TRBV29-1
TGCAGCGTTATAGGACTAGCTTACAATGAGCAGTTCTTC
CSVIGLAYNEQFF